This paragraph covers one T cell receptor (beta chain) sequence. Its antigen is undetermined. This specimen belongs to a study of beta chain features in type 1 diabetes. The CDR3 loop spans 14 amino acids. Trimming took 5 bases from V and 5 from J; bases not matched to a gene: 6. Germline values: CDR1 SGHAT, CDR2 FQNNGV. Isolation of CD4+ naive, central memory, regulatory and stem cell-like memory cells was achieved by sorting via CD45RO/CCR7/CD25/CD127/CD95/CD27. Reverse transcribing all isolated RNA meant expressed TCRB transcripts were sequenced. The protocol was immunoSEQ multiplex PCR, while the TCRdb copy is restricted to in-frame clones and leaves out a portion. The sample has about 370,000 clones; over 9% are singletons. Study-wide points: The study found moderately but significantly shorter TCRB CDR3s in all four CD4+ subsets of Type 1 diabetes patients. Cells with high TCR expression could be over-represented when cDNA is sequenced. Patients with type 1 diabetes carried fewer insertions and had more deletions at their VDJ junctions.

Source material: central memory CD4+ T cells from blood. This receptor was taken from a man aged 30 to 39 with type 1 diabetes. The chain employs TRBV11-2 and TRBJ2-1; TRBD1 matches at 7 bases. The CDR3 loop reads CASSPGQADNEQFF. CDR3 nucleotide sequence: TGTGCCAGCAGCCCAGGACAGGCAGACAATGAGCAGTTCTTC.